This T cell receptor (beta chain) was documented in a study of response to subunit inactivated influenza vaccine. Whole-study findings and limits: It was suggested by the authors that few new T cells are recruited by each seasonal influenza vaccination.

TCRdb reprocessed the RT-PCR reads via MiXCR and lists one record per CDR3 protein. The data contain roughly 630,000 distinct CDR3 sequences, about 15% of them seen just once; the ten biggest clones take up 7.6%. Germline V CDR1 and CDR2: SQVTM, ANQGSEA. V lost 7 bases and J lost 4, with 16 bases in between. The CDR3 has 13 amino acids. This clonotype came up a few times. Its antigen is unknown. J is TRBJ2-5 and V is TRBV29-1, with D possibly being TRBD1 (5 bases). The clonotype was recovered from a man aged 45-60 years who received an inactivated influenza vaccine. The sample consisted of PBMCs from blood, taken 14 to 15 days before vaccination. CDR3 in amino acids: CSADLDSTETQYF. The CDR3 DNA reads TGCAGCGCCGACCTAGACAGTACAGAGACCCAGTACTTC.